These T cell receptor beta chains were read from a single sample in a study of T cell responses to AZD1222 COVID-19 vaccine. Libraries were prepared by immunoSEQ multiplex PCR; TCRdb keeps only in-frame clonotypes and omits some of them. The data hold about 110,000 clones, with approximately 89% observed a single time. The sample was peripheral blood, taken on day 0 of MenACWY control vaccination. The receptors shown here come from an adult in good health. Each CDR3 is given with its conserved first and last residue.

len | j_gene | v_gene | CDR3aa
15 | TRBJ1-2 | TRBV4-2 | CASSQEFTPNYGYTF
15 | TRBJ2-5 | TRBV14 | CASSKTGTGLETQYF
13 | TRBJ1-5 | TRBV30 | CAWSGETNQPQHF
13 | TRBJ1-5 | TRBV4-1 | CASSQISNQPQHF
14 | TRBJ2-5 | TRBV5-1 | CASSPGGGGETQYF
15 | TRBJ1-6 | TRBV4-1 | CASSQGAGRNSPLHF
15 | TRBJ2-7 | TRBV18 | CASSGRDTLSYEQYF
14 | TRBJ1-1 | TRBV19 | CASSIQGLNTEAFF
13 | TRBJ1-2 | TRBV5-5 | CASSLDMEGARTF
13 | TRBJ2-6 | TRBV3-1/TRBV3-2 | CASSQDPVNVLTF
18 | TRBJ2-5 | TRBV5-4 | CASSPLEWGSTVQETQYF
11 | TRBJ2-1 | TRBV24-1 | CASGDYNEQFF
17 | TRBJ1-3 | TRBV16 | CASSRDRLIDSGNTIYF
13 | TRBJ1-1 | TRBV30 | CAWSLGGNTEAFF
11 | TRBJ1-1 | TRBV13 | CASSLGSWAFF
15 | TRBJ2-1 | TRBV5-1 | CASSPEPVDYNEQFF
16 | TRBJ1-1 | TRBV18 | CASSPNPGQGATEAFF
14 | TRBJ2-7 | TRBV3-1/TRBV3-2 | CASSQGTPDYEQYF
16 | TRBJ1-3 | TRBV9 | CASSARDRGQGNTIYF
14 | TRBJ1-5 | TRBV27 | CASSLSNSNQPQHF
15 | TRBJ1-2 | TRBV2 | CASRTGTGPNYGYTF
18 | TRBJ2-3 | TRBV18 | CASSPPIRQRGATDTQYF
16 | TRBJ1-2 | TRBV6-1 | CASSEPDRGVRYGYTF
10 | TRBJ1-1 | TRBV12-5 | CGPGGTEAFF
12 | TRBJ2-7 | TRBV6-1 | CASSESYYEQYF
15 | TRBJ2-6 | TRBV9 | CASSVDLSGANVLTF
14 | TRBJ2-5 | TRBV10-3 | CAISEVADQETQYF
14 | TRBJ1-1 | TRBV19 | CASSTADRVTEAFF
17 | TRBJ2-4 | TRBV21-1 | CASSNAWGPRTKNIQYF
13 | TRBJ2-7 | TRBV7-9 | CASSQGAGDEQYF
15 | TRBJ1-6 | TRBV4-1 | CASRGLGRYNSPLHF
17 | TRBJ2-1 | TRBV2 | CASSATAGGPTPLEQFF